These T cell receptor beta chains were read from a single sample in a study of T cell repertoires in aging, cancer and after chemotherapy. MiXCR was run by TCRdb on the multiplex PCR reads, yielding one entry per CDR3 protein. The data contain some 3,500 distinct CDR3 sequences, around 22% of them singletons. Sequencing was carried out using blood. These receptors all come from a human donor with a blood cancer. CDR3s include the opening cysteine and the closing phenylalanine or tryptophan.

CASSTRDRVNTEAFF TRBJ1-1 TRBV11-3
CASSPTGMTTEAFF TRBJ1-1 TRBV5-4
CSARSPLSTDTQYF TRBJ2-3 TRBV20-1
CASSLSNEQFF TRBJ2-1 TRBV5-4
CASRDRSNTEAFF TRBJ1-1 TRBV12-3/TRBV12-4
CATSFRPSQGNEKLFF TRBJ1-4 TRBV15
CASSRARPKLNEKLFF TRBJ1-4 TRBV18
CASSLGGRPDTQYF TRBJ2-3 TRBV5-6
CAISERTSGSSYNEQFF TRBJ2-1 TRBV10-3
CASSLYAHRADVNQPQHF TRBJ1-5 TRBV28
CASSLGVGSETQYF TRBJ2-5 TRBV7-2
CASSLRYGNTIYF TRBJ1-3 TRBV12-3/TRBV12-4
CASGFGEGQPQHF TRBJ1-5 TRBV12-5
CSARVGTSGGDQFF TRBJ2-1 TRBV20-1
CSAPAGGGSPLHF TRBJ1-6 TRBV20-1
CSAARGGTGELFF TRBJ2-2 TRBV29-1
CASSLTLGTDGYTF TRBJ1-2 TRBV7-6
CASVFRRPNEKLFF TRBJ1-4 TRBV14
CASSGTAQETQYF TRBJ2-5 TRBV18
CASSSGGADTQYF TRBJ2-3 TRBV6-4
CASSGVGKAFF TRBJ1-1 TRBV12-3/TRBV12-4
CASSAEPTGGGGYTF TRBJ1-2 TRBV6-4